What follows are 14 T cell receptor beta chains derived from one specimen sequenced in a study of shared clonotypes between healthy human individuals. As defined, naive CD8 cells were CD45RO-negative and positively selected for CCR7, with terminally differentiated effector memory CD45RA+ cells excluded. Sequencing was performed with immunoSEQ multiplex PCR; in TCRdb, only in-frame clones are kept and a portion is missing. Here the sample spans about 2 million clones, roughly 95% being singletons. Material: naive CD8+ T cells sorted from blood. Every receptor here comes from a man between 18 and 35 years old in good health.

This chain uses TRBV6-1 with TRBJ2-7; 12 bases are shared with TRBD2. Germline V gene sequence: CDR1 MNHNS, CDR2 SASEGT. The J segment lost 3 bases and the V segment lost 2 bases, leaving 2 bases of the junction unmatched. This CDR3 comprises 15 residues. The CDR3 loop is CASSELGLAGYEQYF. The CDR3 region has the DNA TGTGCCAGCAGTGAATTGGGACTAGCGGGCTACGAGCAGTACTTC.

The V gene is TRBV9, the J gene TRBJ1-6; D not certain. Trimming shortened V by 4 bases and J by 6 bases, and 11 bases separated the two germline ends. The germline CDR1 and CDR2 sequences are SGDLS and YYNGEE. The CDR3 contains 14 residues. The CDR3 protein is CASSLHDGNSPLHF. CDR3 DNA: TGTGCCAGCAGCCTACACGATGGTAATTCACCCCTCCACTTT.

The chain couples TRBV5-1 to TRBJ1-1, with D hard to call. The CDR3 is made up of 15 amino acids. The V gene lost 0 bases and the J gene lost 1 base, with 10 bases spanning the gap. Germline V gene lookup returns CDR1 SGHRS and CDR2 YFSETQ. The CDR3 DNA reads TGCGCCAGCAGCTTGGAGGCCAGAGAGAACACTGAAGCTTTCTTT. Translation gives CASSLEARENTEAFF.

This clone occurred once. In the same sample, other DNA sequences code for this CDR3. This rearrangement joins TRBV11-2 to TRBJ2-7, with TRBD1 matching over 7 bases. Looked up from germline, CDR1 is SGHAT and CDR2 is FQNNGV. CDR3 length: 13 amino acids. Trimming removed 5 bases from V and 3 bases from J; junction bases left unmatched: 4. In DNA form, the CDR3 reads TGTGCCAGCAGCCTCGGGACAGTCTACGAGCAGTACTTC. Protein sequence: CASSLGTVYEQYF.

The chain carries TRBV5-1 and TRBJ2-5, with TRBD1 identical over 7 bases. The CDR3 extends over 12 amino acids. V lost 3 bases and J lost 13; bases outside the gene matches: 9. Germline lookup yields CDR1 SGHRS and CDR2 YFSETQ. In DNA, the CDR3 is TGCGCCAGCAGCTCGGACAGGTTGAACTGGTACTTC. This encodes CASSSDRLNWYF. The full variable domain, in which reference TRBV5-1 and TRBJ2-5 provide the parts outside the CDR3, is KAGVTQTPRYLIKTRGQQVTLSCSPISGHRSVSWYQQTPGQGLQFLFEYFSETQRNKGNFPGRFSGRQFSNSRSEMNVSTLELGDSALYLCASSSDRLNWYFGPGTRLLVL.

V is TRBV28 and J is TRBJ1-5, with 9 bases lining up with TRBD1. Germline CDR1 and CDR2: MDHEN and SYDVKM. This CDR3 comprises 15 residues. V was clipped by 4 bases and J by 4 bases; unmatched bases: 5. The DNA of the CDR3 is TGTGCCAGCAGTTACACAGGGGGCTCTAATCAGCCCCAGCATTTT. Residues: CASSYTGGSNQPQHF.

This sequence joins TRBV27 and TRBJ2-5, with TRBD2 matching over 9 bases. V lost 6 bases, J lost 4 bases, and 6 bases stayed unmatched. CDR3 length: 14 amino acids. Germline CDR1 reads MNHEY; CDR2 reads SMNVEV (reference sequence). The CDR3 sequence is CASSLAGSLETQYF. Written as DNA, the CDR3 is TGTGCCAGCAGCCTAGCGGGGAGTCTAGAGACCCAGTACTTC.

The chain employs TRBV7-9 and TRBJ2-3; 9 bases are shared with TRBD1. Germline values: CDR1 SEHNR, CDR2 FQNEAQ (reference sequence). Unmatched junction bases numbered 7, after V lost 5 bases and J lost 4 bases. The length of the CDR3 is 15 residues. CDR3 nucleotides: TGTGCCAGCAGCGCGGGACAGGGAGGAGCAGATACGCAGTATTTT. This gives the protein CASSAGQGGADTQYF.

The gene calls are TRBV19 and TRBJ1-6, with D uncertain. Germline values: CDR1 LNHDA, CDR2 SQIVND (reference sequence). The CDR3 is made up of 13 amino acids. Deletions cut 2 bases from V and 13 bases from J, with 12 bases between. CDR3 in DNA: TGTGCCAGTAGTATACAGACCTTGGACCCCCTCCACTTT. Protein: CASSIQTLDPLHF.

This clone has only one observation. This chain joins TRBV28 and TRBJ2-1, with D unresolved. Trimming took 4 bases from V and 6 from J, leaving 7 bases between them. Germline V gene lookup returns CDR1 MDHEN and CDR2 SYDVKM. The CDR3 covers 12 residues. CDR3 sequence reads: CASSSTPNEQFF. CDR3 nucleotides: TGTGCCAGCAGTTCAACCCCCAATGAGCAGTTCTTC.

V gene TRBV5-1 combines with J gene TRBJ2-1; D is unresolved. Germline V gene sequence: CDR1 SGHRS, CDR2 YFSETQ. V was shortened by 0 bases and J by 9 bases, with 10 bases between the two germline ends. The CDR3 has 13 amino acids. The chain's CDR3 is CASSLADGVEQFF. The CDR3 DNA is TGCGCCAGCAGCTTGGCCGATGGGGTTGAGCAGTTCTTC.

V usage is TRBV6-1 and J usage is TRBJ2-1; possible D gene TRBD2, 5 bases. This CDR3 has 13 residues. V lost 7 bases and J 4 bases, leaving 11 bases between the germline ends. Germline lookup yields CDR1 MNHNS and CDR2 SASEGT. The DNA for the CDR3 is TGTGCCAGCACGCCTCGGACTTACAATGAGCAGTTCTTC. Residues: CASTPRTYNEQFF.

The chain uses TRBV27 and TRBJ1-5, with D perhaps TRBD1 (5 bases). The CDR3 runs to 14 residues. Germline CDR1 reads MNHEY; CDR2 reads SMNVEV (reference sequence). Trimming left V 2 bases short and J 7 bases short, with 12 bases between. DNA for the CDR3: TGTGCCAGCAGTTTAGGGGGAATCGGGCAGCCCCAGCATTTT. This codes for CASSLGGIGQPQHF.

This clone occurred once. Other DNA sequences within the sample encode an identical CDR3. This chain links TRBV7-9 with TRBJ1-6; 9 bases match TRBD1. The CDR3 sequence is 14 residues long. Germline trimming cut 4 bases from V and 6 bases from J; bases unmatched to any gene: 1. CDR1 and CDR2 from the germline V gene are SEHNR and FQNEAQ (reference sequence). CDR3 nucleotides: TGTGCCAGCAGCTCGGGACAGGGTAATTCACCCCTCCACTTT. Residues: CASSSGQGNSPLHF.